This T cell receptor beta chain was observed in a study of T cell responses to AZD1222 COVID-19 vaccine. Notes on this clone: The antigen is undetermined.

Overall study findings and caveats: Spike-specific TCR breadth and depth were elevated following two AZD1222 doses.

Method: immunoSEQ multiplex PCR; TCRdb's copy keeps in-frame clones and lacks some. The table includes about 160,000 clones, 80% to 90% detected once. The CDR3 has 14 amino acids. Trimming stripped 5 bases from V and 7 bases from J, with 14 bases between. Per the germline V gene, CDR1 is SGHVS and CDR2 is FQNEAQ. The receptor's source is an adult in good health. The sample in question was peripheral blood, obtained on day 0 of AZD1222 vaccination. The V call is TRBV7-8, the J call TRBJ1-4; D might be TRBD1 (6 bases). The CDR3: CASSVQGLGEKLFF. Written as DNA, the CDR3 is TGTGCCAGCAGCGTACAGGGTTTAGGTGAAAAACTGTTTTTT.